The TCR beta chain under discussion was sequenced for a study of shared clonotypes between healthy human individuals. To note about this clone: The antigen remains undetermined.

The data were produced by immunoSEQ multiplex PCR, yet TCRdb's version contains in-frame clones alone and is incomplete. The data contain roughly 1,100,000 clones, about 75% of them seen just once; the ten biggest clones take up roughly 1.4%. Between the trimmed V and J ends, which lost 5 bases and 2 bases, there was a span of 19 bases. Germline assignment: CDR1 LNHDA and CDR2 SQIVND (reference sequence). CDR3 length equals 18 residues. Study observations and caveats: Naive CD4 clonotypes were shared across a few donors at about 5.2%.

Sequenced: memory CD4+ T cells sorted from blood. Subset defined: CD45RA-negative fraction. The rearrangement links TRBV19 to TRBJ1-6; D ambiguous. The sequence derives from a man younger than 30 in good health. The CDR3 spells CASSPSRGIIPYNSPLHF. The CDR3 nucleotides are TGTGCCAGTAGTCCCAGCCGAGGGATTATCCCCTATAATTCACCCCTCCACTTT.